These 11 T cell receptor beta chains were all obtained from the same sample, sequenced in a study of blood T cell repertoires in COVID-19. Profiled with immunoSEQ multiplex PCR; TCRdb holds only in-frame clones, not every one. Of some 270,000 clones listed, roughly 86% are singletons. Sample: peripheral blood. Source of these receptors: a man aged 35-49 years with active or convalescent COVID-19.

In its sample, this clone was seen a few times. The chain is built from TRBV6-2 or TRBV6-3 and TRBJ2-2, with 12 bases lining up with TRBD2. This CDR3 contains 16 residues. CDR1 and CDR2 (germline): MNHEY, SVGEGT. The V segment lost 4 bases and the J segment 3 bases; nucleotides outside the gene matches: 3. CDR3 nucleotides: TGTGCCAGCAGTTTGGGGACTAGCGGGTACACCGGGGAGCTGTTTTTT. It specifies CASSLGTSGYTGELFF.

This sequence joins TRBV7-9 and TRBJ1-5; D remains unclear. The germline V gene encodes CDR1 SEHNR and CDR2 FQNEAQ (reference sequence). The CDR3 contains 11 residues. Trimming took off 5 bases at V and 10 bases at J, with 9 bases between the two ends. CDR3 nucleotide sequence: TGTGCCAGCAGCCGGGGAGGTCCCCAGCATTTT. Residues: CASSRGGPQHF.

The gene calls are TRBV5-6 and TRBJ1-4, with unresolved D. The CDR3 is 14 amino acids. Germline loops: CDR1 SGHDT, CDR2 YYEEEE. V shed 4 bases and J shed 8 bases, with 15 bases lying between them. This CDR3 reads CASSPAHGGEKLFF. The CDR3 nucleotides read TGTGCCAGCAGCCCAGCGCATGGTGGGGAAAAACTGTTTTTT.

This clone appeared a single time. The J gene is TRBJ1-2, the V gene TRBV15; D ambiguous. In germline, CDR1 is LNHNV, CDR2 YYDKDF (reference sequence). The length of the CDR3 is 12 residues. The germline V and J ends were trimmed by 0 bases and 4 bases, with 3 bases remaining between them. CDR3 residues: CATSRDSYGYTF. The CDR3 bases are TGTGCCACCAGCAGAGACAGCTATGGCTACACCTTC.

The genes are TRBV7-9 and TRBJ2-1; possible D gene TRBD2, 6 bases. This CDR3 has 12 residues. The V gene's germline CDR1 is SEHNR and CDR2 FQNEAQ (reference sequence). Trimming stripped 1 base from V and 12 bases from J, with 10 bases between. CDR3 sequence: CASSLEVGGQFF. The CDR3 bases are TGTGCCAGCAGCTTAGAAGTGGGGGGGCAGTTCTTC.

CDR3 nucleotide sequence: TGCGCCAGCAGACTACCAGGGGATGAAAAACTGTTTTTT. It codes for CASRLPGDEKLFF. The V and J genes are TRBV5-1 and TRBJ1-4; a possible D gene is TRBD1 (6 bases). The germline V and J ends were trimmed by 5 bases and 6 bases, with 11 bases remaining between them. In germline, CDR1 is SGHRS, CDR2 YFSETQ. The CDR3 runs to 13 residues.

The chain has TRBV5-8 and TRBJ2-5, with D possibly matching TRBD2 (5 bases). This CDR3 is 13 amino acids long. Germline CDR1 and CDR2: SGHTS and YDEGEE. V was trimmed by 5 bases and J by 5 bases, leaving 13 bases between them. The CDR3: CASSLPRRETQYF. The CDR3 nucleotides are TGTGCCAGCAGTCTACCGAGGAGGGAGACCCAGTACTTC.

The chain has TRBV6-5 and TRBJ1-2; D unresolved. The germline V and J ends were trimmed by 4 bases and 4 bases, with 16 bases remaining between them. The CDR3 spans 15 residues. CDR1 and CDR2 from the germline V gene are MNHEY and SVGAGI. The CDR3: CASSSPRSFSYGYTF. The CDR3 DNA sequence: TGTGCCAGCAGTTCGCCCCGCAGTTTTTCCTATGGCTACACCTTC.

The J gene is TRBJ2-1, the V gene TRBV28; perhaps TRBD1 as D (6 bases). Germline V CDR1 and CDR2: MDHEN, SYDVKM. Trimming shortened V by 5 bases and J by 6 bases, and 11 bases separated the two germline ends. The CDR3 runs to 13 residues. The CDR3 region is CASSLTGFNEQFF. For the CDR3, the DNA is TGTGCCAGCAGTCTAACAGGGTTCAATGAGCAGTTCTTC.

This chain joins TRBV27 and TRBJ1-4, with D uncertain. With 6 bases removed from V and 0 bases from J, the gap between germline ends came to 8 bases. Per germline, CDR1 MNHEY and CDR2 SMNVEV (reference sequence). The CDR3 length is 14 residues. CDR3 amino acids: CASRRTATNEKLFF. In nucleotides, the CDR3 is TGTGCCAGCAGACGGACTGCAACTAATGAAAAACTGTTTTTT.

CDR3 nucleotide sequence: TGTGCCACCCGACTAGCGGGAGGGAGGAGGATACAAGAGACCCAGTACTTC. This translates into CATRLAGGRRIQETQYF. The rearrangement joins TRBV15 to TRBJ2-5; 14 positions match TRBD2. The CDR3 extends over 17 amino acids. The ends lost 8 bases at V and 2 bases at J; junction bases unmatched: 10. Germline V CDR1 and CDR2: LNHNV, YYDKDF (reference sequence).